The clone carrying this TCR beta chain occurred many times. This entry belongs to a study of CDR3 diversity in severe acne. The CDR3 extends over 15 amino acids. With 6 bases removed from V and 7 bases from J, the gap between germline ends came to 24 bases. Germline V CDR1 and CDR2: DFQATT, SNEGSKA (reference sequence). TCRdb ran MiXCR on the PCR reads and lists one entry per CDR3 protein. This sample has fewer than 90,000 distinct CDR3 sequences, with 50% to 65% found just once. The V gene is TRBV20-1, the J gene TRBJ1-2; tentatively, D is TRBD1 (5 bases). The TCR sequence derives from a male donor in good health, without acne. Sequencing used blood. In DNA form, the CDR3 reads TGCAGTGCCAGACGATCCGGGACGGGCTGGAGTGGCTACACCTTC. Its protein is CSARRSGTGWSGYTF.